One and the same sample provided the 2 T cell receptor beta chains below, sequenced in a study of T cell repertoires in aging, cancer and after chemotherapy. Peripheral blood genomic DNA, not sorted cells or RNA, was the template. TRB rearrangements spanning V, D and J were amplified using mixed TRB-A/B primers. TCRdb ran MiXCR on the multiplex PCR reads and lists one entry per CDR3 protein. The data show 1,800 or so distinct CDR3 sequences, around a third seen once. Sequencing was done on a sample of blood. These receptors were taken from a human donor with a solid tumor.

This chain uses TRBV6-6 with TRBJ1-1; D uncertain. The germline V gene has CDR1 MNHNY and CDR2 SVGAGI (reference sequence). Trimming cost V 7 bases and J 4 bases, with 10 bases left between them. The CDR3 length is 12 residues. In nucleotides, the CDR3 is TGTGCCAGCACAGACTGGGGCACTGAAGCTTTCTTT. Protein sequence: CASTDWGTEAFF.

This clonotype was counted a single time. The chain couples TRBV12-5 to TRBJ2-3; weak D call: TRBD1 (6 bases). The CDR3 loop spans 15 amino acids. Germline V gene lookup returns CDR1 LGHNT and CDR2 FRNRAP. Trimming stripped 5 bases from V and 0 bases from J, with 12 bases between. The CDR3 loop is CASGPGQYSTDTQYF. DNA for the CDR3: TGTGCTAGTGGTCCTGGACAGTATAGCACAGATACGCAGTATTTT.